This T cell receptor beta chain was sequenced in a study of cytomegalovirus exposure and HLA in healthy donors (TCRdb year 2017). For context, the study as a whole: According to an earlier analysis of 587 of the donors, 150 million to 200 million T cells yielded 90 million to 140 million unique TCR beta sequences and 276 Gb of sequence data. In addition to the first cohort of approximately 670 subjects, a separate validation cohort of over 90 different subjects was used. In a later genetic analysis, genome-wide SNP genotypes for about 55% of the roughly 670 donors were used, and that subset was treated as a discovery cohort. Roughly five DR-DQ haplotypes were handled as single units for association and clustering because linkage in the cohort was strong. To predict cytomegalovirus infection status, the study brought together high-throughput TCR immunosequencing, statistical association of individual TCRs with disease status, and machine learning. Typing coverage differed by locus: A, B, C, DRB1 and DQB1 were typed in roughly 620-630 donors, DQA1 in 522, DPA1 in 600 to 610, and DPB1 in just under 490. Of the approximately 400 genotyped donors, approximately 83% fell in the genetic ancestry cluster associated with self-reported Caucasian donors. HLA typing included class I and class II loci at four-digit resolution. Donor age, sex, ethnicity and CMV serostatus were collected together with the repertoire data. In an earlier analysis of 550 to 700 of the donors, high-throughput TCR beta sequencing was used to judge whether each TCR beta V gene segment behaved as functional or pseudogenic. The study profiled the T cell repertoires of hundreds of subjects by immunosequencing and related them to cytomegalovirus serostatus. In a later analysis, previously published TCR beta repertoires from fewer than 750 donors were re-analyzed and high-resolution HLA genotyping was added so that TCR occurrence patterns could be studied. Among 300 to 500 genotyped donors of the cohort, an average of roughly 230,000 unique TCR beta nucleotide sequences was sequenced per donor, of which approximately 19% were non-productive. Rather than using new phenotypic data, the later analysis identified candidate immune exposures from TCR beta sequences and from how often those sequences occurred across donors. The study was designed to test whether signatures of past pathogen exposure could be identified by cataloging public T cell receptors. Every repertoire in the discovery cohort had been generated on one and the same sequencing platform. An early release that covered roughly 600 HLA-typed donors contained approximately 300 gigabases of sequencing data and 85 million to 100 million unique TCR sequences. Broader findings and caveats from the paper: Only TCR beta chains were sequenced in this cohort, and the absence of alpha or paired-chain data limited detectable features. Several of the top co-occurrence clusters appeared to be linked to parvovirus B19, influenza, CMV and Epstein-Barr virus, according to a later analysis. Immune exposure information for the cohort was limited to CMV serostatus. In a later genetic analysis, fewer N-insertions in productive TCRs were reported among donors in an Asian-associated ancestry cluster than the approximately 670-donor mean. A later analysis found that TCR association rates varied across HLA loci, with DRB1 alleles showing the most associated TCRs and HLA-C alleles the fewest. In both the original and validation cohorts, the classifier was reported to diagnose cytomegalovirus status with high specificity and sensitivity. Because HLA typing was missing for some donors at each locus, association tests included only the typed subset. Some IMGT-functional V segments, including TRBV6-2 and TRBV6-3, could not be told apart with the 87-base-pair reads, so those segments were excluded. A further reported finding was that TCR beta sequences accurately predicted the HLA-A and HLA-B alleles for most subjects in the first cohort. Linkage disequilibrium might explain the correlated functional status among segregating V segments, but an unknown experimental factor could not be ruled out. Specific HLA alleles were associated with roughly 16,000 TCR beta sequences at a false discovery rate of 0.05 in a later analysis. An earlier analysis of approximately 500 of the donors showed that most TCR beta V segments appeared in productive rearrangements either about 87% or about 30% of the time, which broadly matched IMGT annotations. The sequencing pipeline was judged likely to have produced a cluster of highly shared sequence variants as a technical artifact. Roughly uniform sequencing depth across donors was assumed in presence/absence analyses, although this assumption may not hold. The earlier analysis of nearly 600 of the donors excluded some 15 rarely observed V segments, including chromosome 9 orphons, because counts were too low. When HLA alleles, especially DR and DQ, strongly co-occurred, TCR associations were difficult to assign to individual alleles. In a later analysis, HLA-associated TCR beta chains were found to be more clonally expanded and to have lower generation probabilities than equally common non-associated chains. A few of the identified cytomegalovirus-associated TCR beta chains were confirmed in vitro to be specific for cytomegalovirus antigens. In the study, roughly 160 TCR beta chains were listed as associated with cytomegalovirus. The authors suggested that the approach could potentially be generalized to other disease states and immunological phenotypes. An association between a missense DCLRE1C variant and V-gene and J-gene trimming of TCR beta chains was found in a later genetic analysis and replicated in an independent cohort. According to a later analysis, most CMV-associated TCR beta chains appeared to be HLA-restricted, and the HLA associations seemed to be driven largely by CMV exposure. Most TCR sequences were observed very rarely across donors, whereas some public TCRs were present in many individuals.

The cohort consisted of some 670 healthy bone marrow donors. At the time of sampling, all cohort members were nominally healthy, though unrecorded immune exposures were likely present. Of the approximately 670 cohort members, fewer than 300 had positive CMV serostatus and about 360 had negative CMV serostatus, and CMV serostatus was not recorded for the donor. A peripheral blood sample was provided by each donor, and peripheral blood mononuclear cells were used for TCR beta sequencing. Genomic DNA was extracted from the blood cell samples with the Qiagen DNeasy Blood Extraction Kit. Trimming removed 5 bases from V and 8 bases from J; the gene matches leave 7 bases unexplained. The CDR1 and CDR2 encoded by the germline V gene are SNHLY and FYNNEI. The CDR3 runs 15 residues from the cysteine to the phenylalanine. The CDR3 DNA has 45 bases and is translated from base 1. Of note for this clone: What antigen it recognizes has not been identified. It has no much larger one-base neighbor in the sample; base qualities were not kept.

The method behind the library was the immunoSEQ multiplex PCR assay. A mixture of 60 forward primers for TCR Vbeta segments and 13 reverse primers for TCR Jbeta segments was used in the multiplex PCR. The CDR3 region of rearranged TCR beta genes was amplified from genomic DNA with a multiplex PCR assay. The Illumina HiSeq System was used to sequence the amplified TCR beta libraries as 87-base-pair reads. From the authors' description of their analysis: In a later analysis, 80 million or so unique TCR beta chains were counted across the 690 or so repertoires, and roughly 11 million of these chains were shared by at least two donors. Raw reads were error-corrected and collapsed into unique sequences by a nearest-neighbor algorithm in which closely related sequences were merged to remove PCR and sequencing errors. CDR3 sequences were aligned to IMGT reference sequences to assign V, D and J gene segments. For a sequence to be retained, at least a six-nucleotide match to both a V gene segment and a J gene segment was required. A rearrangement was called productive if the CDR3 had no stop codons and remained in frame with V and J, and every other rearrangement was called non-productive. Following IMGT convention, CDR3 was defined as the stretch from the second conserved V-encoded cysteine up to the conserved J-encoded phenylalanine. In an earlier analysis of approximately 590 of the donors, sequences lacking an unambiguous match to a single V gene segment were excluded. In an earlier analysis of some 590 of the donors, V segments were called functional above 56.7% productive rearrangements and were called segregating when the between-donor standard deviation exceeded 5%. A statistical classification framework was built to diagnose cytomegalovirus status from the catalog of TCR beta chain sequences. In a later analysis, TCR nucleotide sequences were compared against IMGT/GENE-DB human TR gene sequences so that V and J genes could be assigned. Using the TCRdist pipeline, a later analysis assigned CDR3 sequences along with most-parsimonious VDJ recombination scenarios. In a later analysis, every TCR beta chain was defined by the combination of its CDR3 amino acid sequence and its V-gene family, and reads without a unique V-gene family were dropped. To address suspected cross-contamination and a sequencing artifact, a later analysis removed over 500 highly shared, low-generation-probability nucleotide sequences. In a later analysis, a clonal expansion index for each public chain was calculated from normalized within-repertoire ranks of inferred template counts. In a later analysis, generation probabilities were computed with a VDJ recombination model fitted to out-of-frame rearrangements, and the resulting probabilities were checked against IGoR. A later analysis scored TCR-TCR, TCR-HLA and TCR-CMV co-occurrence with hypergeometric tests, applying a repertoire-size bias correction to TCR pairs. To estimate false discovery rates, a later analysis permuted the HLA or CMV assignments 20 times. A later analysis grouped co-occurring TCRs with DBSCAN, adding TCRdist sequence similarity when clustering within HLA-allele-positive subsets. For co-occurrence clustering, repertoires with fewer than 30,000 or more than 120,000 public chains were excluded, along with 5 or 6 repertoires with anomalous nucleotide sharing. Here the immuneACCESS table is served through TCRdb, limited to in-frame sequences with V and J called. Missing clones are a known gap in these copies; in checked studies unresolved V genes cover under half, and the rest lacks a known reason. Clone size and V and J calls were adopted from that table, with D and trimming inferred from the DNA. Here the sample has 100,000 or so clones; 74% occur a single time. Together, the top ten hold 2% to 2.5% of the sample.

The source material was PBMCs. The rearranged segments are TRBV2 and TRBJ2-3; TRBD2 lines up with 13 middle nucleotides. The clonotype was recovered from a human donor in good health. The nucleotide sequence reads TGTGCCAGCAGTACCGGGACTAGCGGGACCAGTACGCAGTATTTT. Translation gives CASSTGTSGTSTQYF.